Listed here are 10 T cell receptor beta chains from one sample, sequenced in a study of T cells in women clearing cervical HPV infection (dated by TCRdb to the late 2010s). The method was the immunoSEQ multiplex PCR assay. TCRdb took over this immuneACCESS table, retaining in-frame rearrangements with V and J assigned. Such tables are incomplete; in checked studies, under half of the missing clones stem from an unresolved V gene, and the remainder is unexplained. The table for this sample lists around 39,000 clones. The ten largest make up roughly 4% of the sample. The specimen sequenced was blood buffy coat. The receptors were gathered from a woman aged 18 to 69 with a cervical HPV16 infection that either progressed to CIN3+ or cleared (not recorded which).

As to this clone: The read ends 3 residues shy of where the CDR3 ends; the end is completed using the germline J gene. This rearrangement joins TRBV12-3 or TRBV12-4 to TRBJ1-2, with TRBD1 identical over 7 bases. V shed 3 bases and J 5 bases; nucleotides not matched to a gene: 3. There are 13 residues in the CDR3. CDR3 in amino acids: CASSFGRGYGYTF. The sequenced CDR3 bases are TGTGCCAGCAGTTTCGGCAGGGGGTATGGC.

To note about this clone: Read sequence stops 3 residues before the CDR3 end, and the germline J gene provides the missing end. V usage is TRBV5-6 and J usage is TRBJ2-7; the D is unclear. The CDR3 sequence is 11 residues long. Germline assignment: CDR1 SGHDT and CDR2 YYEEEE. With 3 bases removed from V and 3 bases from J, the gap between germline ends came to 4 bases. CDR3 amino acids: CASSYNYEQYF. CDR3 DNA (partial): TGTGCCAGCAGCTACAACTACGAG.

The part of the CDR3 DNA that was read is TGTGCCAGCAGCTTAGGGGGCGAAACAGATACG. Translating it yields CASSLGGETDT. The entire CDR3 sequence reads CASSLGGETDTQYF. J is TRBJ2-3 and V is TRBV7-9, with D possibly being TRBD1 (5 bases). The CDR3 end is not reached by the read, which stops 3 residues before it; the germline J gene fills it in. This CDR3 has 14 residues. Germline V gives CDR1 SEHNR, CDR2 FQNEAQ (reference sequence). V shed 1 base and J shed 3 bases, with 8 bases lying between them.

In regard to this clone: With the read ending 3 residues before the CDR3 end, the germline J gene is used to fill in that end. This chain joins TRBV19 and TRBJ1-1; TRBD1 agrees at 7 bases. Unmatched junction bases numbered 4, after V lost 5 bases and J lost 1 base. Germline V gene lookup returns CDR1 LNHDA and CDR2 SQIVND (reference sequence). This CDR3 is built from 14 residues. CDR3 sequence: CASSPGQPNTEAFF. The DNA read from the CDR3 is TGTGCCAGTAGTCCGGGACAGCCGAACACTGAA. The whole variable domain, remainder taken from reference TRBV19 and TRBJ1-1, is DGGITQSPKYLFRKEGQNVTLSCEQNLNHDAMYWYRQDPGQGLRLIYYSQIVNDFQKGDIAEGYSVSREKKESFPLTVTSAQKNPTAFYLCASSPGQPNTEAFFGQGTRLTVV.

Of note for this clone: The sequence runs out 3 residues before the end of the CDR3; the remainder is reconstructed from the germline J gene. V usage is TRBV10-3 and J usage is TRBJ2-3; 13 nucleotides agree with TRBD2. The germline V gene encodes CDR1 ENHRY and CDR2 SYGVKD. CDR3 size: 18 residues. V lost 9 bases, J lost 4 bases, and 16 bases stayed unmatched. The part of the CDR3 DNA that was read is TGTGCCATTGGGACTAGCGGGACAGCCCATCGCCCCCCAGATACG. Residues: CAIGTSGTAHRPPDT. The full-length CDR3 reads as CAIGTSGTAHRPPDTQYF.

A word on this clone: Read data end 3 residues before the CDR3 end; the end is taken from the germline J gene. V usage is TRBV29-1 and J usage is TRBJ2-1; 7 nucleotides agree with TRBD1. V shed 7 bases, J shed 4 bases, and the junction held 4 bases outside the gene matches. CDR3 length: 12 amino acids. CDR1 and CDR2 from the germline V gene are SQVTM and ANQGSEA. The part of the CDR3 DNA that was read is TGCAGCGGGGACAGATTATACAATGAG. This translates into CSGDRLYNE. The complete CDR3 protein is CSGDRLYNEQFF.

Note on this clone: The sequence runs out 3 residues before the end of the CDR3; the remainder is reconstructed from the germline J gene. The chain carries TRBV28 and TRBJ2-5; TRBD2 might be the D (7 bases). The V end lost 4 bases, the J end lost 5 bases, and 17 bases lay between the germline ends. Germline CDR1 is MDHEN and CDR2 is SYDVKM. The CDR3 sequence is 15 residues long. CDR3 bases read: TGTGCCAGCAGTTCCGGGGGGCATACGAGTGAGACC. Translation gives CASSSGGHTSET. The full CDR3 is CASSSGGHTSETQYF.

Worth noting for this clone: The read ends 3 residues before the CDR3 terminus; that terminus is restored from the germline J gene. The chain combines TRBV30 with TRBJ1-1, with 8 bases that match TRBD1. This CDR3 is built from 17 residues. The germline gives CDR1 GTSNPN, CDR2 SVGIG (reference sequence). With V trimmed by 0 bases and J by 1 base, 10 bases remained unmatched. CDR3 protein: CAWSVPPDRVTNTEAFF. The sequenced CDR3 bases are TGTGCCTGGAGTGTACCCCCGGACAGGGTGACGAACACTGAA.

As concerns this clone: The observed sequence ends 3 residues before the CDR3 terminus, with the missing tail filled in from the germline J gene. The V gene is TRBV5-5, the J gene TRBJ1-2; tentative D call: TRBD1 (6 bases). This CDR3 spans 12 amino acids. Germline V CDR1 and CDR2: SGHKS, YYEKEE (reference sequence). Trimming left V 4 bases short and J 5 bases short, with 9 bases between. The covered CDR3 bases are TGTGCCAGCAGCCCGACAGGTTATGGC. Encoded protein: CASSPTGYG. The whole CDR3 sequence reads CASSPTGYGYTF.

On this clone itself: Coverage ceases 3 residues before the CDR3 finishes, and the germline J gene fills in the end. This chain connects TRBV4-1 to TRBJ2-3, with TRBD2 identical over 7 bases. J gave up 2 bases and V 4 bases, and 6 bases lay outside the gene matches. Per germline, CDR1 MGHRA and CDR2 YSYEKL. The CDR3 loop spans 15 amino acids. CDR3 DNA (partial): TGCGCCAGCAGCCGACCACTAGCGAACACAGATACG. Amino acid sequence: CASSRPLANTDT. The CDR3 as a whole reads CASSRPLANTDTQYF.